This TCR beta chain was found in a study of molecular identifiers for immune sequencing clone quantification. Findings of the study overall: Clonotypes topping 20 RNA copies carried over 99% of effector molecules but under 1% of naive ones. In a background of about 1 million naive cells, spiked Jurkat TCR RNA from one cell was reportedly detectable.

This CDR3 spans 17 amino acids. The ends lost 6 bases at V and 6 bases at J; junction bases unmatched: 19. Germline values: CDR1 MNHEY, CDR2 SMNVEV (reference sequence). A remark on this clonotype: Antigen unknown.

TCR libraries were built in bulk with a published protocol and specific TCR primers. TCRdb recomputed calls from the PCR reads with MiXCR, one row per CDR3 protein. The sample contains 600,000 to 650,000 distinct CDR3 sequences, about 20% of which appear only once. The receptor was isolated from a human donor in good health. Some libraries in this study had Jurkat cell RNA spiked in. Specimen: naive CD8+ T cells from blood, with Jurkat cell RNA spiked in. Subset described: FACS-sorted CD8+CD4-CCR7+CD45RA+ naive T cells. The chain links TRBV27 to TRBJ1-1; TRBD1 agrees at 7 bases. The CDR3 DNA is TGTGCCAGCAGCCCGAACCTACAGGGGAACTGGCTCTCTGAAGCTTTCTTT. Amino acid sequence: CASSPNLQGNWLSEAFF.